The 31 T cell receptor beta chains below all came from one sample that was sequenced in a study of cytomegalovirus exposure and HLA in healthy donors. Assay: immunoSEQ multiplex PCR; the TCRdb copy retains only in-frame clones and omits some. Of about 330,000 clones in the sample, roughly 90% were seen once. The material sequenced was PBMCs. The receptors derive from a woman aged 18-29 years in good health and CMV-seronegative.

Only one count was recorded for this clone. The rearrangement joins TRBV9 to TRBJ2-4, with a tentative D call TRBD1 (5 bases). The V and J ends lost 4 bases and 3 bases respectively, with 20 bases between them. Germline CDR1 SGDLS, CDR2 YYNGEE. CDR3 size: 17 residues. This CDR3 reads CASSPAPQGMGKNIQYF. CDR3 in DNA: TGTGCCAGCAGCCCAGCCCCCCAGGGAATGGGCAAAAACATTCAGTACTTC. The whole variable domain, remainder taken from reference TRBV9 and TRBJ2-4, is DSGVTQTPKHLITATGQRVTLRCSPRSGDLSVYWYQQSLDQGLQFLIQYYNGEERAKGNILERFSAQQFPDLHSELNLSSLELGDSALYFCASSPAPQGMGKNIQYFGAGTRLSVL.

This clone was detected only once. The CDR3 DNA follows: TGCAGCGTTGAAGGCGGACTAGCGGGAGCGCCAACCTACGAGCAGTACTTC. It specifies CSVEGGLAGAPTYEQYF. V and J are TRBV29-1 and TRBJ2-7; 13 bases are shared with TRBD2. The CDR3 contains 17 residues. V dropped 1 base and J dropped 2; count of bases not matched to a gene: 8. The V gene's germline CDR1 is SQVTM and CDR2 ANQGSEA.

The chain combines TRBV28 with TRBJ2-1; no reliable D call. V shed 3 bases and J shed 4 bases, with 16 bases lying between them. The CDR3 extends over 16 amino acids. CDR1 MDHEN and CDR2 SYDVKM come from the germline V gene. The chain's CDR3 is CASSFTRFGVYNEQFF. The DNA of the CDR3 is TGTGCCAGCAGTTTTACCCGTTTTGGAGTTTACAATGAGCAGTTCTTC.

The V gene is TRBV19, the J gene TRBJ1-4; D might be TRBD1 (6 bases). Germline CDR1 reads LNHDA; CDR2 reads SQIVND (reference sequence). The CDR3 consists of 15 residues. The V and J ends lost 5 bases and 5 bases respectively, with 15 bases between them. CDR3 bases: TGTGCCAGTAGTGGAACAGGGCTTGGGAATGAAAAACTGTTTTTT. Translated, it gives CASSGTGLGNEKLFF.

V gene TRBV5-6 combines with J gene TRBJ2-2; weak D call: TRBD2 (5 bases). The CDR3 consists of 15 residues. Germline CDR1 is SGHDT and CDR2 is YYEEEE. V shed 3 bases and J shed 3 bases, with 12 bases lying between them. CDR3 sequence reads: CASSSAETDTGELFF. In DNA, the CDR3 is TGTGCCAGCAGCTCAGCGGAGACGGACACCGGGGAGCTGTTTTTT.

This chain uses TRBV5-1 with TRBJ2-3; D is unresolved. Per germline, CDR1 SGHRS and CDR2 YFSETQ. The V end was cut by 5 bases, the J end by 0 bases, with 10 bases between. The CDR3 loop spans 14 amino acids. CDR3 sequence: CASRLQTSTDTQYF. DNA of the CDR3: TGCGCCAGCAGGCTCCAGACTAGCACAGATACGCAGTATTTT.

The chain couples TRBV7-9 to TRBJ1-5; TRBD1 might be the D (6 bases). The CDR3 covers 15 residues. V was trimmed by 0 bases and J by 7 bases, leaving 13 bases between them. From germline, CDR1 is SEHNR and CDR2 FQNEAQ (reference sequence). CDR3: CASSLAQGDNQPQHF. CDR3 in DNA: TGTGCCAGCAGCTTAGCGCAAGGGGACAACCAGCCCCAGCATTTT.

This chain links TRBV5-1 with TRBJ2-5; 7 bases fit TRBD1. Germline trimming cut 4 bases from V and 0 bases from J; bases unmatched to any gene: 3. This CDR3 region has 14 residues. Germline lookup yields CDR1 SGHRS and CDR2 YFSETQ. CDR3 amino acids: CASSPTGYQETQYF. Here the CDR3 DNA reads TGCGCCAGCAGCCCGACAGGGTACCAAGAGACCCAGTACTTC.

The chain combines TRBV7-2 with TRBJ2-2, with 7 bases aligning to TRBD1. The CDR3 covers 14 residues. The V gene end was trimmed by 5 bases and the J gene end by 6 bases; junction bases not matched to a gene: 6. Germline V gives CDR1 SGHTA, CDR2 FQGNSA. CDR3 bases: TGTGCCAGCAGCGCACGACAGGGAGCCGGGGAGCTGTTTTTT. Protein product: CASSARQGAGELFF.

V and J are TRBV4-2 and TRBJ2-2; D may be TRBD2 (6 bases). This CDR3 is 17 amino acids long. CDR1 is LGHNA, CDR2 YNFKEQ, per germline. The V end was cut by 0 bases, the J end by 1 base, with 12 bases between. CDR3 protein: CASSQEGPSVNTGELFF. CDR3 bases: TGTGCCAGCAGCCAAGAAGGCCCTAGCGTGAACACCGGGGAGCTGTTTTTT.

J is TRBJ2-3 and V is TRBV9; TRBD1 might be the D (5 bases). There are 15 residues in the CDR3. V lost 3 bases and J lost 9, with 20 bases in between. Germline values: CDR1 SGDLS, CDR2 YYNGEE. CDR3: CASSAYDGATGTQYF. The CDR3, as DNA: TGTGCCAGCAGCGCATACGACGGAGCCACAGGAACGCAGTATTTT.

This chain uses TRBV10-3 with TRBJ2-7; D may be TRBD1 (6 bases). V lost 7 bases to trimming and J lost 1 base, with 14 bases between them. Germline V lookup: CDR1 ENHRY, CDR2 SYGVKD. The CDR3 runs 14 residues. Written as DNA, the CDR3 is TGTGCCATCACCGCGGACAGTCCTTCCTACGAGCAGTACTTC. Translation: CAITADSPSYEQYF.

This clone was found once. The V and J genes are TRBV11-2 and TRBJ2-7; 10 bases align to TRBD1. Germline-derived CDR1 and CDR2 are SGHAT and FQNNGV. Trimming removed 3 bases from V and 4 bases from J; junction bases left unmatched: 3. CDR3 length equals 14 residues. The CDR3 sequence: CASSLGQGIYEQYF. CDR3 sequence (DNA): TGTGCCAGCAGCTTGGGACAGGGGATTTACGAGCAGTACTTC. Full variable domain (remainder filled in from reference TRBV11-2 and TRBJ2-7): EAGVAQSPRYKIIEKRQSVAFWCNPISGHATLYWYQQILGQGPKLLIQFQNNGVVDDSQLPKDRFSAERLKGVDSTLKIQPAKLEDSAVYLCASSLGQGIYEQYFGPGTRLTVT.

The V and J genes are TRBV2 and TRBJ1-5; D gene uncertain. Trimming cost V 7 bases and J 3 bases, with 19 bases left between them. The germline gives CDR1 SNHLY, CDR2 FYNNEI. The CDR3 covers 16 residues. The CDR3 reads CASTTFRIGSNQPQHF. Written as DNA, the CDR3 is TGTGCCAGCACTACGTTCAGGATTGGTTCCAATCAGCCCCAGCATTTT. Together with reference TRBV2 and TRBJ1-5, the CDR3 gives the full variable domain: EPEVTQTPSHQVTQMGQEVILRCVPISNHLYFYWYRQILGQKVEFLVSFYNNEISEKSEIFDDQFSVERPDGSNFTLKIRSTKLEDSAMYFCASTTFRIGSNQPQHFGDGTRLSIL.

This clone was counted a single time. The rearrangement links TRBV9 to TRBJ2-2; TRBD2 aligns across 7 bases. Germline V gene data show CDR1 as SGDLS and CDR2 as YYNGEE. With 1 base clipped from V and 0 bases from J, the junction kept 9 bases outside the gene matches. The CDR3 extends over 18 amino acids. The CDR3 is CASSVSPGSGSNTGELFF. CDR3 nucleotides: TGTGCCAGCAGCGTAAGCCCCGGTAGCGGGTCGAACACCGGGGAGCTGTTTTTT.

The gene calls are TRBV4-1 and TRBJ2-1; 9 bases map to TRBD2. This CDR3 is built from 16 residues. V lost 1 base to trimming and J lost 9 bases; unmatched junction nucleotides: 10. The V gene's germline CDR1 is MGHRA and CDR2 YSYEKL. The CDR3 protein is CASSQGYQREVSEQFF. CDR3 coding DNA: TGCGCCAGCAGCCAAGGGTACCAGCGGGAGGTCAGTGAGCAGTTCTTC.

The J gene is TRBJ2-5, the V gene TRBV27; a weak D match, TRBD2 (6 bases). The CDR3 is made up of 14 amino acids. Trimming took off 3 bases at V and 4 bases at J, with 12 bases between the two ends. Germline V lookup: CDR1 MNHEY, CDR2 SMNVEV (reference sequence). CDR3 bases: TGTGCCAGCAGTTTGGGATGGGGAGGAGAGACCCAGTACTTC. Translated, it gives CASSLGWGGETQYF.

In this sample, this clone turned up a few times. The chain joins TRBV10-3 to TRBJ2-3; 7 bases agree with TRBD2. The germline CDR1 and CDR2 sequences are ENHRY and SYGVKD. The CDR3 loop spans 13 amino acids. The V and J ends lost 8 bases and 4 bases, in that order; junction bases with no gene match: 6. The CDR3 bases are TGTGCCATCGGTGGCGGGAGCTCAGATACGCAGTATTTT. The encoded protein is CAIGGGSSDTQYF.

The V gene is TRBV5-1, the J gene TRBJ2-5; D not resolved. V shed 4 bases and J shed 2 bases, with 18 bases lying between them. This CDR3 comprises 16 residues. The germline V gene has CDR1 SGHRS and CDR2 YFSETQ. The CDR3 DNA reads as TGCGCCAGCAGCCGGAAACCCGGCGGTAATCAAGAGACCCAGTACTTC. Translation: CASSRKPGGNQETQYF.

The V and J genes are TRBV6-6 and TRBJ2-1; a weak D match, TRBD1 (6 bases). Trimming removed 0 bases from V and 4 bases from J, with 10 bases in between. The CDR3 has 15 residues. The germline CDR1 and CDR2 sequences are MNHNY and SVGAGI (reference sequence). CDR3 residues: CASSYSTGPYNEQFF. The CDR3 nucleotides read TGTGCCAGCAGTTACTCGACAGGACCATACAATGAGCAGTTCTTC.

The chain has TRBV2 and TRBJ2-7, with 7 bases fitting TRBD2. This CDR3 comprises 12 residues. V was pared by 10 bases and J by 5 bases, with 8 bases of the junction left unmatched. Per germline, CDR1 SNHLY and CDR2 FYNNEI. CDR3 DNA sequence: TGTGCCACCGCGGGAGTGGGGGACGAGCAGTACTTC. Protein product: CATAGVGDEQYF.

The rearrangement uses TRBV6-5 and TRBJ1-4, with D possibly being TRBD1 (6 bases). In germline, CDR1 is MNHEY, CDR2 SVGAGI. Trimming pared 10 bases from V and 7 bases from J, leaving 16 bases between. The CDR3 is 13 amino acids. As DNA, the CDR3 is TGTGCCACCAGACAGGTGGGGCGTGAAAAACTGTTTTTT. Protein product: CATRQVGREKLFF.

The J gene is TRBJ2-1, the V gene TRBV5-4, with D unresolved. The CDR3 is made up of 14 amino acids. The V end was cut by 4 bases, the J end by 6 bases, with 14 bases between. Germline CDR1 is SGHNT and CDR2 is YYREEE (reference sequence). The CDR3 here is CASSPAGPLNEQFF. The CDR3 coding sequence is TGTGCCAGCAGCCCTGCAGGTCCTCTCAATGAGCAGTTCTTC. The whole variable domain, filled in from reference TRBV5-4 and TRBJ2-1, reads ETGVTQSPTHLIKTRGQQVTLRCSSQSGHNTVSWYQQALGQGPQFIFQYYREEENGRGNFPPRFSGLQFPNYSSELNVNALELDDSALYLCASSPAGPLNEQFFGPGTRLTVL.

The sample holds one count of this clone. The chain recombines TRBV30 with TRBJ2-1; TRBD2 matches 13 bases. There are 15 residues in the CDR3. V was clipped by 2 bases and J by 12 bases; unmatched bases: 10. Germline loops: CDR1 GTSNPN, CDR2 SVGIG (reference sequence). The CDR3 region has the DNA TGTGCCTGGAGTCCCACCCAACTAGCGGGAGGGGTGCAGTTCTTC. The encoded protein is CAWSPTQLAGGVQFF.

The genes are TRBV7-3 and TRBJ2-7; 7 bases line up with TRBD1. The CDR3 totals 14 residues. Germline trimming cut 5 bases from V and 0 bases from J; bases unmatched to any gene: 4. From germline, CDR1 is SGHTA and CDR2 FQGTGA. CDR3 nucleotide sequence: TGTGCCAGCAGCCCGGACAGGAGCTCCTACGAGCAGTACTTC. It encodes CASSPDRSSYEQYF.

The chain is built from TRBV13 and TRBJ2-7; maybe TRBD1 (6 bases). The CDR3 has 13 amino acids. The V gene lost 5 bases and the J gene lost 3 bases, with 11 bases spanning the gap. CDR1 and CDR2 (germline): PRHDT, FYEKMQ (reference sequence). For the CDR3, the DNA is TGTGCCAGCAGCGGGGACATAGGCTACGAGCAGTACTTC. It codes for CASSGDIGYEQYF.

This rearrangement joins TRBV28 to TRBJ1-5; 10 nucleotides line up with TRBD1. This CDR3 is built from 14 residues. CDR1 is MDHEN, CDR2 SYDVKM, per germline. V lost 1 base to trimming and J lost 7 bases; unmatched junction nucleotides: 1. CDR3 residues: CASSLSTGGQPQHF. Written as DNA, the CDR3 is TGTGCCAGCAGTTTATCGACAGGGGGCCAGCCCCAGCATTTT.

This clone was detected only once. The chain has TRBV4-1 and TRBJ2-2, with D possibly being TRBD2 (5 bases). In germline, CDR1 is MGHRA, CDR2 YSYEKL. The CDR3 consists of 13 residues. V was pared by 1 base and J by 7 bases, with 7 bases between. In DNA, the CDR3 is TGCGCCAGCAGCCAAGTGGCGGGCGGGGAGCTGTTTTTT. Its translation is CASSQVAGGELFF.

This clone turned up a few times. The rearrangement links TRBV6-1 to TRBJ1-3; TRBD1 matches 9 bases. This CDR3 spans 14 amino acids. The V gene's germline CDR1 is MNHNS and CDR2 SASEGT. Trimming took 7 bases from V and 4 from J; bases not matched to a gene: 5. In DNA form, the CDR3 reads TGTGCCAGCAACACAGGGGGCGCCGGAAACACCATATATTTT. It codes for CASNTGGAGNTIYF.

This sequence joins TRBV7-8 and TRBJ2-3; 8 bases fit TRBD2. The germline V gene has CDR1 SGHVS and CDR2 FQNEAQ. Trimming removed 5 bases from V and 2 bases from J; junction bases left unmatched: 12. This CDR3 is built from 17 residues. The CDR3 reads CASSPYLMTSATDTQYF. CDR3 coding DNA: TGTGCCAGCAGCCCTTACCTGATGACTAGCGCCACAGATACGCAGTATTTT.

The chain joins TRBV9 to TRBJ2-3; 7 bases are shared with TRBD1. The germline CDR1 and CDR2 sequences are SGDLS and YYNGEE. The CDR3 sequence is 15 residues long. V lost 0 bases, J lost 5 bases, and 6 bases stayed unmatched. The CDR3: CASSVAGTDVDTQYF. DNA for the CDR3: TGTGCCAGCAGCGTAGCTGGGACAGATGTAGATACGCAGTATTTT.